Listed below are T cell receptor beta chains from one sample, sequenced in a study of cytomegalovirus exposure and HLA in healthy donors. This table comes from immunoSEQ multiplex PCR, and its TCRdb copy is limited to in-frame clones, with some not included. The repertoire has fewer than 200,000 clones, less than 80% of them found once; the top ten carry 0.6% to 0.9%. Sequencing was carried out using PBMCs. Source of these receptors: a female donor in good health and CMV-seronegative. CDR3s include the opening cysteine and the closing phenylalanine or tryptophan. The D gene is left open where the match is weak. A row's size may be missing; if present it is once, few, many or a size class.

CASSALGLAGVATGELFF TGTGCCAGCAGCGCCCTAGGACTAGCGGGAGTTGCCACCGGGGAGCTGTTTTTT TRBD2 18 TRBV7-2 NA TRBJ2-2
CASSTGETQYF TGTGCCAGCAGCACCGGGGAGACCCAGTACTTC NA 11 TRBV7-2 few TRBJ2-5
CASSSGQLAKNIQYF TGTGCCAGCAGCTCGGGACAGTTAGCCAAAAACATTCAGTACTTC TRBD1 15 TRBV28 few TRBJ2-4
CASSLVGWSRADRSRRNEQFF TGCGCCAGCAGCTTGGTAGGCTGGTCCCGGGCCGACAGGAGTAGGCGCAATGAGCAGTTCTTC NA 21 TRBV5-1 NA TRBJ2-1
CASSFRTGGLSYEQYF TGCGCCAGCAGCTTTAGAACAGGGGGTTTATCCTACGAGCAGTACTTC TRBD1 16 TRBV5-1 NA TRBJ2-7
CASSQETSGTQYF TGTGCCAGCAGCCAAGAAACTAGCGGGACACAGTACTTC TRBD2 13 TRBV4-2 NA TRBJ2-5
CASNPGQQNQPQHF TGTGCCAGCAATCCGGGACAGCAGAATCAGCCCCAGCATTTT TRBD1 14 TRBV19 NA TRBJ1-5
CSVEDDWSSGNTIYF TGCAGCGTTGAAGATGACTGGAGCTCTGGAAACACCATATATTTT NA 15 TRBV29-1 NA TRBJ1-3
CASSAEPDRVGELFF TGTGCCAGCAGCGCGGAACCGGACAGGGTCGGGGAGCTGTTTTTT TRBD1 15 TRBV5-4 NA TRBJ2-2
CASSLANWLATKTQYF TGTGCCAGCAGCTTGGCCAATTGGCTAGCTACGAAGACCCAGTACTTC NA 16 TRBV5-6 few TRBJ2-5
CASRLAGFRGEQYF TGTGCCAGTAGACTAGCGGGATTTCGCGGCGAGCAGTACTTC TRBD2 14 TRBV19 NA TRBJ2-7
CASSRRLALGANVLTF TGTGCCAGCTCAAGGAGGCTGGCCCTCGGGGCCAACGTCCTGACTTTC NA 16 TRBV18 NA TRBJ2-6
CAWSPSRDRILTYEQYF TGTGCCTGGAGTCCGTCCCGGGACAGAATCCTAACCTACGAGCAGTACTTC TRBD1 17 TRBV30 once TRBJ2-7
CASSAGLGEQFF TGTGCCAGCTCAGCCGGACTCGGTGAGCAGTTCTTC NA 12 TRBV18 NA TRBJ2-1
CSAREREQFF TGCAGTGCTAGGGAGCGGGAGCAGTTCTTC NA 10 TRBV20-1 NA TRBJ2-1
CASSPERGGGQYF TGTGCCAGCAGCCCTGAGCGGGGCGGCGGGCAGTACTTC TRBD2 13 TRBV11-2 NA TRBJ2-7
CASRSSVPYEQYF TGTGCCAGCAGGTCATCGGTACCCTACGAGCAGTACTTC NA 13 TRBV28 once TRBJ2-7
CASRMGGGQGGEQYF TGTGCCAGCAGGATGGGAGGGGGACAAGGGGGAGAGCAGTACTTC NA 15 TRBV2 NA TRBJ2-7
CASSQEETGASLHF TGCGCCAGCAGCCAAGAAGAGACAGGGGCCTCTCTGCATTTT TRBD1 14 TRBV4-3 NA TRBJ1-5
CASSVQPGQSYEQYF TGTGCCAGCAGCGTACAACCGGGACAGTCCTACGAGCAGTACTTC TRBD1 15 TRBV9 NA TRBJ2-7
CASSDLAGDEQFF TGTGCCAGCAGTGATCTAGCGGGAGATGAGCAGTTCTTC TRBD2 13 TRBV2 NA TRBJ2-1
CASSLVGLDTIYF TGTGCCAGCAGCTTAGTCGGGTTAGACACCATATATTTT NA 13 TRBV5-4 NA TRBJ1-3
CASSLEGGPKNTDTQYF TGTGCCAGCAGCTTGGAAGGGGGTCCCAAAAACACAGATACGCAGTATTTT NA 17 TRBV5-6 NA TRBJ2-3
CASSQDYGTGEAFF TGTGCCAGCAGCCAAGATTACGGCACAGGTGAAGCTTTCTTT NA 14 TRBV4-2 NA TRBJ1-1
CAISEGTSGASEQFF TGTGCCATCAGTGAGGGGACTAGCGGAGCGAGTGAGCAGTTCTTC TRBD2 15 TRBV10-3 NA TRBJ2-1
CASGLDARAQYF TGTGCTAGTGGTTTGGACGCCAGGGCGCAGTATTTT NA 12 TRBV12-5 once TRBJ2-3
CAGSLGDRGNGYTF TGCGCCGGCAGCTTGGGGGACAGGGGGAATGGCTACACCTTC TRBD1 14 TRBV5-1 NA TRBJ1-2
CASVTPNGTEEGANTEAFF TGCGCCAGCGTAACTCCTAACGGGACAGAAGAGGGGGCGAACACTGAAGCTTTCTTT TRBD1 19 TRBV23-1 NA TRBJ1-1
CASRAGWDNSYEQYF TGTGCCAGCAGAGCAGGTTGGGACAACTCCTACGAGCAGTACTTC NA 15 TRBV6-1 NA TRBJ2-7